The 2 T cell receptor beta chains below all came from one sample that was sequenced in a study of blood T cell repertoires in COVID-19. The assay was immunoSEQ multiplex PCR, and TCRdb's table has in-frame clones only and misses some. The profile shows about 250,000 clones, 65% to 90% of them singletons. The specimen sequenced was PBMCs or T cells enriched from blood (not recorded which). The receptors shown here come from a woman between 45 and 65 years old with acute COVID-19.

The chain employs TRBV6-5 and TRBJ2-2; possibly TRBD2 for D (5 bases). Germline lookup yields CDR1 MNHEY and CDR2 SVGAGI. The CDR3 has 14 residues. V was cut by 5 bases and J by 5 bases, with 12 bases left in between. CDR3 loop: CASSPSSGTGELFF. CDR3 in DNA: TGTGCCAGCAGTCCAAGCTCGGGGACCGGGGAGCTGTTTTTT.

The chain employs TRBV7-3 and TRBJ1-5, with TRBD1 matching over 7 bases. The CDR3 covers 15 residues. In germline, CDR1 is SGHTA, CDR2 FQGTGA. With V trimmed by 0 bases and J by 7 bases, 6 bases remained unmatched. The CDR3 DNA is TGTGCCAGCAGCTTAACAGGGGGCGCACAGCAGCCCCAGCATTTT. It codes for CASSLTGGAQQPQHF.